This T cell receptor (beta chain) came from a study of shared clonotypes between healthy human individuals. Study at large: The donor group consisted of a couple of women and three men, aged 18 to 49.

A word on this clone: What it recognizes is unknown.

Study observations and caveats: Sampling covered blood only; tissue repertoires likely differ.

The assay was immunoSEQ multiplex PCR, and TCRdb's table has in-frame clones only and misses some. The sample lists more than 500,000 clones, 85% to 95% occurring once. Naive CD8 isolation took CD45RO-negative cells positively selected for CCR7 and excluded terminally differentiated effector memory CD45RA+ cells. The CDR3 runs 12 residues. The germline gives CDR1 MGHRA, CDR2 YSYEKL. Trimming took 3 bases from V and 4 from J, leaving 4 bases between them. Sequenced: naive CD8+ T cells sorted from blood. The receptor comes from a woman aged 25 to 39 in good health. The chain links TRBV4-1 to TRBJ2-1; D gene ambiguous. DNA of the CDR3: TGCGCCAGCAGCCAGGCATACAATGAGCAGTTCTTC. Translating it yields CASSQAYNEQFF.